A selection of T cell receptor beta chains follows, all from one sample in a study of cytomegalovirus exposure and HLA in healthy donors. This table comes from immunoSEQ multiplex PCR, and its TCRdb copy is limited to in-frame clones, with some not included. The sample lists 150,000 to 180,000 clones, about 82% occurring once. The specimen was PBMCs. The source of these receptors is a human donor in good health. Both conserved end residues are part of each CDR3. D genes are given only for firm matches. Expanded clones get a size class; other rows say once, few or many, or leave the size out.

length: 16; size: few; J: TRBJ2-3; D: TRBD2; V: TRBV5-1; DNA: TGCGCCAGCAGCTTGCAGAACAGCGGGAGGGGAGATACGCAGTATTTT; CDR3: CASSLQNSGRGDTQYF
length: 15; size: -; J: TRBJ2-3; D: TRBD2; V: TRBV19; DNA: TGTGCCAGTAGGACTAGCGGGGGGGCAAAAGATACGCAGTATTTT; CDR3: CASRTSGGAKDTQYF
length: 12; size: -; J: TRBJ1-5; D: TRBD1; V: TRBV29-1; DNA: TGCAGCGTGGCAGGGGGAGGTCAGCCCCAGCATTTT; CDR3: CSVAGGGQPQHF
length: 12; size: -; J: TRBJ2-3; D: -; V: TRBV18; DNA: TGTGCCAGCTCACCCGGCACAGATACGCAGTATTTT; CDR3: CASSPGTDTQYF
length: 14; size: -; J: TRBJ2-1; D: -; V: TRBV5-4; DNA: TGTGCCAGCAGGTGGACTGGCGAGGTTGATGAGCAGTTCTTC; CDR3: CASRWTGEVDEQFF
length: 17; size: -; J: TRBJ1-1; D: -; V: TRBV2; DNA: TGTGCCAGCAGTGATTTCCACCGCGGATTGAGTAGCACTGAAGCTTTCTTT; CDR3: CASSDFHRGLSSTEAFF
length: 13; size: -; J: TRBJ2-3; D: -; V: TRBV27; DNA: TGTGCCAGCAGTACGGGATCCACAGATACGCAGTATTTT; CDR3: CASSTGSTDTQYF
length: 14; size: -; J: TRBJ1-2; D: -; V: TRBV4-1; DNA: TGCGCCAGCAGCCAAGGGGGGCAGGTCGGCGGCTACACCTTC; CDR3: CASSQGGQVGGYTF
length: 15; size: -; J: TRBJ1-4; D: -; V: TRBV7-8; DNA: TGTGCCAGCAGCTTAGCTTCAGGTAGCGGCGAAAAACTGTTTTTT; CDR3: CASSLASGSGEKLFF
length: 15; size: -; J: TRBJ2-3; D: -; V: TRBV18; DNA: TGTGCCAGCTCACCTGGAGCCCTTGTTACAGATACGCAGTATTTT; CDR3: CASSPGALVTDTQYF
length: 16; size: few; J: TRBJ2-7; D: -; V: TRBV2; DNA: TGTGCCAGCAGTGAGTTCATGACAGGTAGCTCCTACGAGCAGTACTTC; CDR3: CASSEFMTGSSYEQYF
length: 13; size: -; J: TRBJ1-1; D: -; V: TRBV6-5; DNA: TGTGCCAGCAGTGATAGGGGGAACACTGAAGCTTTCTTT; CDR3: CASSDRGNTEAFF
length: 13; size: -; J: TRBJ1-1; D: TRBD1; V: TRBV25-1; DNA: TGTGCCAGCAGGATGGGACAGTTCACTGAAGCTTTCTTT; CDR3: CASRMGQFTEAFF
length: 13; size: -; J: TRBJ2-3; D: -; V: TRBV25-1; DNA: TGTGCCAGCAGAGATAGGCGGGCAGATACGCAGTATTTT; CDR3: CASRDRRADTQYF
length: 14; size: -; J: TRBJ1-5; D: -; V: TRBV6-5; DNA: TGTGCCAGCAGTCCGTGGACAGGCAATCAGCCCCAGCATTTT; CDR3: CASSPWTGNQPQHF
length: 15; size: -; J: TRBJ2-6; D: -; V: TRBV25-1; DNA: TGTGCCAGCAGTGAATGGGCAGCCGGGGCCAACGTCCTGACTTTC; CDR3: CASSEWAAGANVLTF
length: 13; size: once; J: TRBJ1-1; D: -; V: TRBV29-1; DNA: TGCAGCGCCGGCGGGGGGGAGGGCACTGAAGCTTTCTTT; CDR3: CSAGGGEGTEAFF
length: 15; size: few; J: TRBJ2-7; D: -; V: TRBV5-1; DNA: TGCGCCAGCAGCTTGGTAGCGGTTCCGTCCTACGAGCAGTACTTC; CDR3: CASSLVAVPSYEQYF
length: 15; size: once; J: TRBJ1-6; D: -; V: TRBV27; DNA: TGTGCCAGCAGGGAGGGAAGCTCCTATAATTCACCCCTCCACTTT; CDR3: CASREGSSYNSPLHF
length: 16; size: -; J: TRBJ2-2; D: -; V: TRBV6-4; DNA: TGTGCCAGCAGTGAGAGCGGCCTAGCTGACACCGGGGAGCTGTTTTTT; CDR3: CASSESGLADTGELFF
length: 13; size: few; J: TRBJ2-7; D: -; V: TRBV2; DNA: TGTGCCGGCGGGACTCTTAGCTCCTACGAGCAGTACTTC; CDR3: CAGGTLSSYEQYF
length: 16; size: -; J: TRBJ2-7; D: -; V: TRBV28; DNA: TGTGCCAGCTCCCCCTATGGTAGCGGAGCCTCCTACGAGCAGTACTTC; CDR3: CASSPYGSGASYEQYF
length: 18; size: -; J: TRBJ2-7; D: TRBD2; V: TRBV5-6; DNA: TGTGCCAGCAGCCGGGAGGTGGGTTTGATGGGACGGGGTGACGAGCAGTACTTC; CDR3: CASSREVGLMGRGDEQYF
length: 14; size: -; J: TRBJ2-7; D: -; V: TRBV18; DNA: TGTGCCAGCTCACCAGCAGGAAACTCCTACGAGCAGTACTTC; CDR3: CASSPAGNSYEQYF
length: 15; size: -; J: TRBJ1-1; D: TRBD1; V: TRBV5-4; DNA: TGTGCCAGCAGCCACCCTGACAGGGCCAACACTGAAGCTTTCTTT; CDR3: CASSHPDRANTEAFF
length: 18; size: -; J: TRBJ1-2; D: TRBD1; V: TRBV19; DNA: TGTGCCAGTAGCTTGTCCTATGCGACCGGGACAGGGACTCGTGGCTACACCTTC; CDR3: CASSLSYATGTGTRGYTF
length: 17; size: -; J: TRBJ2-7; D: TRBD2; V: TRBV30; DNA: TGTGCCTGGAGTGCCACCCGGACTAGCGGGAGTCCACGCGAGCAGTACTTC; CDR3: CAWSATRTSGSPREQYF
length: 15; size: -; J: TRBJ2-3; D: -; V: TRBV6-5; DNA: TGTGCCAGCGGGAGACTTGGAACTAGCACAGATACGCAGTATTTT; CDR3: CASGRLGTSTDTQYF
length: 14; size: -; J: TRBJ1-4; D: TRBD1; V: TRBV7-2; DNA: TGTGCCAGCAGACCGCAGGGGGAAAATGAAAAACTGTTTTTT; CDR3: CASRPQGENEKLFF
length: 13; size: -; J: TRBJ2-3; D: -; V: TRBV15; DNA: TGTGCCACCAGAGGTCAGGGCCCAGATACGCAGTATTTT; CDR3: CATRGQGPDTQYF
length: 15; size: -; J: TRBJ2-1; D: -; V: TRBV5-1; DNA: TGCGCCAGCAGCTTCGTTTCCGGGAGCGAAAATGAGCAGTTCTTC; CDR3: CASSFVSGSENEQFF
length: 12; size: once; J: TRBJ2-1; D: TRBD2; V: TRBV5-6; DNA: TGTGCCAGCAGTTTTCAAGCGGGGGATGAGTTCTTC; CDR3: CASSFQAGDEFF
length: 16; size: -; J: TRBJ2-1; D: TRBD2; V: TRBV25-1; DNA: TGTGCCAGCAGTCCAATAGCGGGGGGTATGTATAATGAGCAGTTCTTC; CDR3: CASSPIAGGMYNEQFF
length: 13; size: -; J: TRBJ2-7; D: -; V: TRBV5-1; DNA: TGCGCCAGCAGTAGTGACAGACCCTACGAGCAGTACTTC; CDR3: CASSSDRPYEQYF
length: 15; size: -; J: TRBJ2-3; D: TRBD2; V: TRBV7-2; DNA: TGTGCCAGCAGCACGGGACTAGCGGGAGGAGGTACGCAGTATTTT; CDR3: CASSTGLAGGGTQYF
length: 12; size: once; J: TRBJ2-1; D: TRBD1; V: TRBV6-6; DNA: TGTGCCAGCAGACAGGGGGCTGCTGAGCAGTTCTTC; CDR3: CASRQGAAEQFF
length: 14; size: -; J: TRBJ2-3; D: -; V: TRBV7-3; DNA: TGTGCCAGCAGCTTAAGCCCTATCGGAGATACGCAGTATTTT; CDR3: CASSLSPIGDTQYF
length: 16; size: -; J: TRBJ2-2; D: TRBD2; V: TRBV6-5; DNA: TGTGCCAGCAGTTACGACGGGGACTACTACACCGGGGAGCTGTTTTTT; CDR3: CASSYDGDYYTGELFF
length: 15; size: -; J: TRBJ2-1; D: TRBD1; V: TRBV5-1; DNA: TGCGCCAGCAGCCTTGAGGGGGCCCTTTACAATGAGCAGTTCTTC; CDR3: CASSLEGALYNEQFF
length: 15; size: once; J: TRBJ2-7; D: TRBD1; V: TRBV10-3; DNA: TGTGCCACGTCCACGACAGGGGTCCCCCGAAACGAGCAGTACTTC; CDR3: CATSTTGVPRNEQYF
length: 12; size: few; J: TRBJ1-5; D: -; V: TRBV6-1; DNA: TGTGCCAGCCGACTGAGCAATCAGCCCCAGCATTTT; CDR3: CASRLSNQPQHF
length: 12; size: -; J: TRBJ2-1; D: -; V: TRBV4-1; DNA: TGCGCCAGCAGCCTAACTGACAATGAGCAGTTCTTC; CDR3: CASSLTDNEQFF